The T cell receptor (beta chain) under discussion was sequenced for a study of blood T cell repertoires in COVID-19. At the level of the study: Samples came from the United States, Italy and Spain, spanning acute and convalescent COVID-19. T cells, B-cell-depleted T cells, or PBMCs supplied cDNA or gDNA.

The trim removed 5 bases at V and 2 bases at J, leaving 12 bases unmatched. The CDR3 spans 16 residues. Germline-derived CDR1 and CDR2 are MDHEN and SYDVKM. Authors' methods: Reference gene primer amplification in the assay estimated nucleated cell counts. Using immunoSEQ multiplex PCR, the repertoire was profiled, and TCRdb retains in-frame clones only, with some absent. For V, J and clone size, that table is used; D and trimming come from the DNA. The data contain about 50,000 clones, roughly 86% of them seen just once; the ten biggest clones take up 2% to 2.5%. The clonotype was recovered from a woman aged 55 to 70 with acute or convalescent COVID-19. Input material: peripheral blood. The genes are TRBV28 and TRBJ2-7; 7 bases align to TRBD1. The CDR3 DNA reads TGTGCCAGCAGTCCTCATAGGACAGGCGCTGCCTACGAGCAGTACTTC. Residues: CASSPHRTGAAYEQYF.